The entry that follows covers one T cell receptor beta chain sequence. Its specific antigen is unknown. A junction boundary mismatches the germline segment, possibly from a read error. The immunoSEQ Assay, a bias-controlled multiplex PCR, was used to amplify TCRbeta CDR3 regions from genomic DNA. The authors' analysis ran thus. The number of nucleated cells in each sample was estimated by amplification of reference gene primers within the assay. Sequence reads were collapsed and filtered to measure the absolute abundance of every unique TCRbeta CDR3 rearrangement. For each sample, productive Simpson clonality was calculated as the square root of Simpson's diversity index over productive rearrangements. Imported from immuneACCESS, the table was reduced by TCRdb to in-frame sequences with V and J called. These copies leave out some clones; in studies compared against another copy, an unresolved V gene accounts for under half, and the cause of the remainder is not known. That table is the source of V, J and clone size, and D and trimming were worked out from the DNA. For this sample there are 300,000 to 400,000 clones; about nine tenths appear just once. About 6.3% of the sample rests with the top ten.

The data were obtained in a study of blood T cell repertoires in COVID-19 (TCRdb year 2020). About the full investigation: Collaborator samples came from the United States, Italy and Spain and covered acute and convalescent phases of COVID-19. The prospective study material was composed of cDNA or gDNA derived from T cells, B-cell-depleted T cells, or PBMCs. Deeply sampled blood TCRbeta repertoires from subjects exposed to, actively infected with, or recovered from COVID-19 were included in the dataset. A freely available public database, intended as a resource for researchers studying the immune response to SARS-CoV-2, is where the repertoires were released. The samples were drawn from the first 160 participants of the ongoing ImmuneRACE study and from 950 to 1,500 subjects provided by 6 global collaborators. The sample metadata nearly always contained a de-identified subject ID, COVID-19 status, age in years and sex. Where HLA class I and class II types were available, the types were taken from metadata supplied by the sample provider, not from assay-based typing.

One collaborating source in Seattle enrolled patients while the patients were actively infected and followed the patients over time throughout the course of disease. Each collaborating institution followed its own protocols to collect whole blood in K2EDTA tubes. Collaborator samples were shipped for TCRbeta analysis as frozen whole blood, isolated PBMCs, or DNA extracted from either sample type. What the study reported, not specific to this receptor: Clinical and demographic metadata were provided uncurated, with the amount varying by source and participant.

CDR1 and CDR2 are drawn from the germline V gene (reference sequence): SGHKS, YYEKEE. The CDR3 contains 18 residues, cysteine and phenylalanine counted. The kept DNA is CDR3 alone, 54 bases in frame from the first base. The sample comprised peripheral blood. The receptor chain draws on TRBV5-5 and TRBJ2-2, and TRBD2 matches 7 of the central bases. This receptor was obtained from a woman aged 45-65 years with COVID-19, enrolled during active disease. CDR3 reads: CATSLRAGRESGAGELFF. The nucleotide sequence reads TGTGCCACCAGCTTACGGGCCGGGCGGGAGTCGGGGGCCGGGGAGCTGTTTTTT. This CDR3, with the reference TRBV5-5 and TRBJ2-2 proteins standing in past its ends, gives the full variable domain DAGVTQSPTHLIKTRGQQVTLRCSPISGHKSVSWYQQVLGQGPQFIFQYYEKEERGRGNFPDRFSARQFPNYSSELNVNALLLGDSALYLCATSLRAGRESGAGELFFGEGSRLTVL.